Reported below is one T cell receptor (beta chain). Its specificity is not known. This record comes from a study of CD8 T cells in Susac syndrome. Whole-study results and caveats: An acknowledgment was made by the study that its TCR sequencing and HLA analysis involved relatively few individuals.

The study used treatment-naive patients who had stable or active relapsing-remitting disease as multiple sclerosis controls. Random hexamers were used to reverse transcribe an amount of roughly 0.45 to 1 ug RNA. The TCR beta CDR3 was amplified by immunoSEQ multiplex PCR across 54 Vbeta, 13 Jbeta. From the immunoSEQ multiplex PCR reads, TCRdb called clonotypes with MiXCR, one entry per CDR3 protein. The repertoire holds around 150,000 distinct CDR3 sequences, with roughly 95% as singletons. What was sequenced was CD4+ T cells from PBMCs. The receptor's source is a human donor with multiple sclerosis.

The CDR3 coding sequence is TGTGCCAGCAGCCGCCAAGAGACCCAGTACTTC. Translating it yields CASSRQETQYF. The chain uses TRBV7-2 and TRBJ2-5; D gene unclear. CDR3 length: 11 amino acids. Germline-derived CDR1 and CDR2 are SGHTA and FQGNSA. Trimming pared 5 bases from V and 1 base from J, leaving 2 bases between.